Listed below are T cell receptor beta chains from one sample, sequenced in a study of T cell responses to AZD1222 COVID-19 vaccine. Clones were read by immunoSEQ multiplex PCR, and TCRdb kept only the in-frame ones, dropping some. Here the sample spans roughly 70,000 clones, around 90% being singletons. The specimen comprised peripheral blood, sampled 28 days after the second AZD1222 dose. These TCRs come from an adult who received the AZD1222 COVID-19 vaccine. Both conserved end residues are part of each CDR3. Each record gives: J gene, V gene, CDR3 protein.

TRBJ2-6 | TRBV27 | CASSLHRPGANVLTF
TRBJ2-5 | TRBV12-5 | CASGLVGTQYF
TRBJ2-1 | TRBV7-2 | CASSTSGRQNEQFF
TRBJ1-6 | TRBV3-1/TRBV3-2 | CASSPLGQGESPLHF
TRBJ2-1 | TRBV4-3 | CASSQEDRSGSRNNEQFF
TRBJ1-6 | TRBV18 | CASSPRGQGLSDSPLHF
TRBJ2-1 | TRBV7-9 | CASSLAGWGDEQFF
TRBJ2-3 | TRBV18 | CASSPGWASGRGGTDTQYF
TRBJ2-5 | TRBV3-1/TRBV3-2 | CASSQDTSATQETQYF
TRBJ2-3 | TRBV9 | CASGRTSGRSPDTQYF
TRBJ2-3 | TRBV2 | CASSDGSGALTDTQYF
TRBJ1-6 | TRBV6-2/TRBV6-3 | CASSINSPLHF
TRBJ1-5 | TRBV6-2/TRBV6-3 | CASSYGRQANQPQHF
TRBJ1-4 | TRBV2 | CASSLQGLGEKLFF
TRBJ2-5 | TRBV6-4 | CASSELAGDVETQYF
TRBJ2-1 | TRBV5-1 | CASSLDDGPYNEQFF
TRBJ2-1 | TRBV29-1 | CSVDPLWGIRFF
TRBJ2-1 | TRBV11-2 | CASRRPGTSGMNEQFF
TRBJ2-3 | TRBV27 | CASSPPGLAGRDTQYF
TRBJ1-2 | TRBV19 | CASSARGSYGYTF
TRBJ2-3 | TRBV29-1 | CSVPGRGQYF
TRBJ2-1 | TRBV4-3 | CASSQDQTSGRGYEQFF
TRBJ1-4 | TRBV18 | CASSPVGSEKLFF
TRBJ1-2 | TRBV6-5 | CASSYSSWQLYGYTF
TRBJ1-2 | TRBV12-3/TRBV12-4 | CASRTLGDGYTF
TRBJ1-2 | TRBV7-3 | CASSQGPPGLYGYTF
TRBJ1-3 | TRBV18 | CASSAGGATGNTIYF
TRBJ2-1 | TRBV12-5 | CASGLAHPTSSGREFF
TRBJ2-1 | TRBV10-2 | CASSALAGSYNEQFF
TRBJ2-1 | TRBV7-3 | CASSLVQYNEQFF
TRBJ1-2 | TRBV5-4 | CASSLVRQPHGYTF
TRBJ1-6 | TRBV9 | CASGVSSYNSPLHF
TRBJ1-2 | TRBV2 | CASRNRVSSNYGYTF
TRBJ1-4 | TRBV15 | CATSGPWATNEKLFF
TRBJ1-4 | TRBV19 | CASSRVYEKLFF
TRBJ2-5 | TRBV3-1/TRBV3-2 | CASSQGGETQYF
TRBJ1-1 | TRBV7-9 | CASSEPPGQDIKAFF
TRBJ1-2 | TRBV29-1 | CSVGGGSYGYTF
TRBJ2-5 | TRBV4-3 | CASSRDSQETQYF
TRBJ1-1 | TRBV7-2 | CASSFNIRENTEAFF
TRBJ2-1 | TRBV2 | CASRDPPGREQFF
TRBJ1-6 | TRBV3-1/TRBV3-2 | CASSLGRVTSPLHF
TRBJ1-1 | TRBV3-1/TRBV3-2 | CASSQGGEAFF
TRBJ2-2 | TRBV7-9 | CASSLGAILAPGTGELFF
TRBJ2-7 | TRBV11-2 | CASSRSGQSSYEQYF
TRBJ1-5 | TRBV30 | CAWNPGDNQPQHF